Reported below is one T cell receptor (beta chain). Its antigen is still unknown. Base qualities are missing; no much larger clone stands one base away. The healthy control group was made up of 40 or so blood donors, and the Finnish Red Cross blood service supplied their buffy coats. All TCR-sequenced material derived from peripheral blood: patient blood samples and healthy donor buffy coats. Ficoll-Hypaque gradient centrifugation was used to isolate peripheral blood mononuclear cells. CD4+ cells were magnetically purified from the buffy coats of healthy controls. The Gentra Puregene Cell and Tissue kit was used for genomic DNA extraction, and quantification was performed on a Qubit 2.0 fluorometer. The data were obtained in a study of STAT5B mutations in CD4+ large granular lymphocyte leukemia (dated by TCRdb to the early 2020s). Context from the whole study: Among the healthy controls, the CDR3 'QG' motif was associated with a particular HLA allele. The TCRbeta repertoires of CD4+ T-cell large granular lymphocyte leukemia patients were compared with the TCRbeta repertoires of healthy blood donors. Flow cytometry on FACSCanto II or FACSVerse showed that the purified fractions were more than 95% pure among lymphocytes. General conclusions and limits of the study: CD4-sorted patient repertoires appeared more clonal than healthy CD4+ repertoires, and this difference persisted after removing the putative leukemic clones. TRBV06-family usage was enriched among the top patient clones (8/27) compared with healthy controls (2/35). Main leukemic clonotypes were private to each patient, although roughly 25% of the main leukemic clonotypes were found at low frequency in the non-leukemic repertoires of other patients. The data were not HLA-matched, and the relatively small sample size could explain the higher clonality seen in CD4+ compared with CD8+ T-LGLL.

CDR1 MDHEN and CDR2 SYDVKM were looked up in the germline V gene. The CDR3 runs 13 residues from the cysteine to the phenylalanine. Kept here is only the CDR3 DNA, which spans 39 bases and is read in frame from base 1. V is reduced by 6 bases and J by 5 bases, leaving a spacing of 11 bases between them. The immunoSEQ assay at survey resolution was used to sequence TCRbeta rearrangements from genomic DNA. In the paper's pipeline: A lowest detectable productive clonotype frequency of 2.59 x 10-5 was observed in the TCR sequencing data. Only productive TCRbeta rearrangements, meaning sequences that were complete and in-frame, were kept for the analyses. Clonality for each sample was calculated as Simpson clonality in the immunoSEQ Analyzer version 3.0. Based on frequency, clones were grouped as very rare, small, medium, large (1-20%) or hyperexpanded (>20%). Generation probabilities were estimated with OLGA 1.2.3, V-gene circos plots were generated with VDJtools, specificities were searched for in VDJdb, and CDR3 motifs were identified with GLIPH. TCRdb holds this immuneACCESS table with in-frame rearrangements only. Some clones are missing; in checked studies, unresolved V genes explain under half, and the rest has no known cause. From that table come the V and J calls and clone size; the DNA was used to work out D and trimming. This sample comprises almost 30,000 clones, roughly 80% of them detected only once. The ten biggest clones cover about 6.2% of the sample.

The TCR was taken from a human donor in good health. The chain is assembled from TRBV28 and TRBJ1-5; no D gene call is confident. The sequenced material came from CD4+ T cells from blood buffy coats. This receptor has the CDR3 CASRRRNHQPQHF. DNA sequence: TGTGCCAGCAGGCGGAGGAACCATCAGCCCCAGCATTTT.